This T cell receptor beta chain comes out of a study of tumor-infiltrating lymphocytes in glioblastoma multiforme. Three nested ARM-PCR rounds with V-beta and C-beta primers built TCRB libraries. A C-beta primer primed TCRB cDNA from around 0.5 ug RNA. MiXCR, applied by TCRdb to the multiplex PCR reads, yields one record per CDR3 protein. Here the sample spans about 12,000 distinct CDR3 sequences, approximately 70% being singletons. Findings of the study overall: TCR plus mutation findings rest on a single glioblastoma patient. RNA-based TCR sequencing may distort clone frequencies, since cells carry unequal TCR transcript numbers. Functional subtype sorting of these T cells was not performed.

On this clonotype: Antigen specificity is unknown.

J gave up 6 bases and V 6 bases, and 4 bases lay outside the gene matches. The CDR3 spans 13 residues. Germline V gives CDR1 SGHAT, CDR2 FQNNGV. Sequencing input: brain tumor tissue. The clonotype comes from a male donor with glioblastoma. This chain connects TRBV11-2 to TRBJ2-1; 8 nucleotides agree with TRBD1. The CDR3, as DNA: TGTGCCAGCAGTTTCACAGGGGGCAATGAGCAGTTCTTC. Translating gives CASSFTGGNEQFF.